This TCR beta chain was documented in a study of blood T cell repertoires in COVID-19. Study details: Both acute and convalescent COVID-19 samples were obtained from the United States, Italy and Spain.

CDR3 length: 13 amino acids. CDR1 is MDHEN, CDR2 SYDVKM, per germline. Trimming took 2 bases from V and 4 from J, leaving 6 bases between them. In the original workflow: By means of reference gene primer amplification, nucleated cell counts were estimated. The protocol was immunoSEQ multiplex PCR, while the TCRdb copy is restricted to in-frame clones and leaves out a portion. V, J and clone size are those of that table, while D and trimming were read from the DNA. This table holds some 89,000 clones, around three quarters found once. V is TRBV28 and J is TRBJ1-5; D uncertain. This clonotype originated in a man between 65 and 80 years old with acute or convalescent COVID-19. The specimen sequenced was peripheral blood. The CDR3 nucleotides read TGTGCCAGCAGTTTACCGGGGAATCAGCCCCAGCATTTT. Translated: CASSLPGNQPQHF.